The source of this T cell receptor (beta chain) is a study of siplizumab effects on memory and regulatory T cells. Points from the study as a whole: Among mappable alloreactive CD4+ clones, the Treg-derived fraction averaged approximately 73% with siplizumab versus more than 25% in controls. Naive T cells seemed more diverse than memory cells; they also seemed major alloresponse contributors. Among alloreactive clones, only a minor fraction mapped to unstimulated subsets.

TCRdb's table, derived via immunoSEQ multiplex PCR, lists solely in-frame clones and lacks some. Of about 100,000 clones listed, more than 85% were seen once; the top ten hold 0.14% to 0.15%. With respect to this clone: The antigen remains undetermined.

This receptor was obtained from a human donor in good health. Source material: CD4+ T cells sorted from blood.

For the CDR3, the DNA is TGTGCCAGCAGCCAAGATGACGGGGGGCCGAACAATGAGCAGTTCTTC. It translates to CASSQDDGGPNNEQFF. V gene TRBV4-2 combines with J gene TRBJ2-1, with D perhaps matching TRBD2 (7 bases). CDR3 size: 16 residues. The V end was cut by 0 bases, the J end by 5 bases, with 14 bases between. CDR1 is LGHNA, CDR2 YNFKEQ, per germline.